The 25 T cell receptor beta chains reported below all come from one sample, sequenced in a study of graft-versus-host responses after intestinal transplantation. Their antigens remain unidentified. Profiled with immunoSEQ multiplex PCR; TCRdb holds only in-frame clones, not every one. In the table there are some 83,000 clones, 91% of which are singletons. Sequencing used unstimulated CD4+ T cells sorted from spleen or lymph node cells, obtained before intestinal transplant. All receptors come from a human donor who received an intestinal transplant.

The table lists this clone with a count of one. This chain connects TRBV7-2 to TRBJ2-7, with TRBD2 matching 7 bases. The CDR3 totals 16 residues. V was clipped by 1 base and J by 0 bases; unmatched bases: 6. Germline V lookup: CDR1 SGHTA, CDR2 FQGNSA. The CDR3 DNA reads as TGTGCCAGCAGCTTAGTGGGGGGGGGTCCCTCCTACGAGCAGTACTTC. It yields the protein CASSLVGGGPSYEQYF.

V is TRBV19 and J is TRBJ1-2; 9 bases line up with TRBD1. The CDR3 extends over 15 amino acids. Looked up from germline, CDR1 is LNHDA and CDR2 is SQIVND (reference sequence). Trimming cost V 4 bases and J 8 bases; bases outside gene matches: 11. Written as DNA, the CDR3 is TGTGCCAGTAGTACGATTCTCACAGGGGGCAGGGGCTACACCTTC. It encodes CASSTILTGGRGYTF.

The CDR3 region has the DNA TGTGCCAGCAGCTTAAGGGAGAGCACTGAAGCTTTCTTT. This sequence encodes CASSLRESTEAFF. The chain uses TRBV7-9 and TRBJ1-1; D remains unclear. The V and J ends lost 2 bases and 4 bases respectively, with 8 bases between them. Germline CDR1 is SEHNR and CDR2 is FQNEAQ (reference sequence). The CDR3 totals 13 residues.

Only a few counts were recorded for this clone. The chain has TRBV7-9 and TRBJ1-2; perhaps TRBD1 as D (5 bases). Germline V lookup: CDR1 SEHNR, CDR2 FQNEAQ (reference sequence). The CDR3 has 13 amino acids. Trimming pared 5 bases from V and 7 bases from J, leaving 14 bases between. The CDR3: CASSLRGESGYTF. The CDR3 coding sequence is TGTGCCAGCAGCCTTCGGGGGGAGAGTGGCTACACCTTC.

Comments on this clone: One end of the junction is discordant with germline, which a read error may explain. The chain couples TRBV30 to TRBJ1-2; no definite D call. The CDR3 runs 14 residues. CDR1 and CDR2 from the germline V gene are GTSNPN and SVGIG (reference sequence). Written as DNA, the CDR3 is TGTGCCTGGAGTGGGGAGACCGCCAGCTCTATGAGGTTCTTC. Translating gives CAWSGETASSMRFF. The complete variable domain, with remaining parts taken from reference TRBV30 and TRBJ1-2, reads SQTIHQWPATLVQPVGSPLSLECTVEGTSNPNLYWYRQAAGRGLQLLFYSVGIGQISSEVPQNLSASRPQDRQFILSSKKLLLSDSGFYLCAWSGETASSMRFFGSGTRLTVV.

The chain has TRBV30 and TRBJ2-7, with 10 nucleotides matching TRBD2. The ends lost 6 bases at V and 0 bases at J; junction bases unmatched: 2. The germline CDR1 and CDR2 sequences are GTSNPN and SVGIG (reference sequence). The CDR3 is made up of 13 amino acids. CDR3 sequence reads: CACKRGGSYEQYF. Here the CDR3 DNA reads TGTGCCTGTAAGCGGGGGGGCTCCTACGAGCAGTACTTC.

Here the CDR3 DNA reads TGTGCCAGCAGGGAGAGGACAGGTAGCAATCAGCCCCAGCATTTT. It codes for CASRERTGSNQPQHF. The chain joins TRBV2 to TRBJ1-5; 7 positions match TRBD1. V gave up 6 bases and J gave up 0 bases; unmatched junction bases: 5. The CDR3 has 15 amino acids. The germline V gene encodes CDR1 SNHLY and CDR2 FYNNEI.

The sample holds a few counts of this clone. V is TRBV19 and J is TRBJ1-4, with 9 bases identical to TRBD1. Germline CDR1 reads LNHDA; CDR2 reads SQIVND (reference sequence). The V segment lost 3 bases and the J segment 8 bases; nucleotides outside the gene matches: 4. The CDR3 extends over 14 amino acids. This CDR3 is CASSITGQGEKLFF. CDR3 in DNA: TGTGCCAGTAGTATCACCGGACAGGGGGAAAAACTGTTTTTT. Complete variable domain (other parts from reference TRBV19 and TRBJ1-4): DGGITQSPKYLFRKEGQNVTLSCEQNLNHDAMYWYRQDPGQGLRLIYYSQIVNDFQKGDIAEGYSVSREKKESFPLTVTSAQKNPTAFYLCASSITGQGEKLFFGSGTQLSVL.

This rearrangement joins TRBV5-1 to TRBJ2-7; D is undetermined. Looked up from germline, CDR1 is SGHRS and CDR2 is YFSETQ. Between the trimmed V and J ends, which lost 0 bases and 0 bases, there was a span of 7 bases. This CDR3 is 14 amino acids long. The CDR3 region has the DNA TGCGCCAGCAGCTTGGGACTCCTCTCCTACGAGCAGTACTTC. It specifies CASSLGLLSYEQYF.

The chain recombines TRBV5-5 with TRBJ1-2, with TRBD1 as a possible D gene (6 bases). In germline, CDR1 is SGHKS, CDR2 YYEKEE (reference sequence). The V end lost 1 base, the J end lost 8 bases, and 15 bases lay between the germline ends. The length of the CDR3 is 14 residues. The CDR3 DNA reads TGTGCCAGCAGCTTGCCAGAGGGGGTGGGAGGCTACACCTTC. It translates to CASSLPEGVGGYTF. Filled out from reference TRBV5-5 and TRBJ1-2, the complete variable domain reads DAGVTQSPTHLIKTRGQQVTLRCSPISGHKSVSWYQQVLGQGPQFIFQYYEKEERGRGNFPDRFSARQFPNYSSELNVNALLLGDSALYLCASSLPEGVGGYTFGSGTRLTVV.

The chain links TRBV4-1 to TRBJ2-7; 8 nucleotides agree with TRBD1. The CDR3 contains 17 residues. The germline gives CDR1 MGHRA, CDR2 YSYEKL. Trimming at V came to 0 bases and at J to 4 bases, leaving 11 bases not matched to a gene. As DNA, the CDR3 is TGCGCCAGCAGCCAAGATCTTCAGGGGACAGGCCGTTACGAGCAGTACTTC. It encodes CASSQDLQGTGRYEQYF.

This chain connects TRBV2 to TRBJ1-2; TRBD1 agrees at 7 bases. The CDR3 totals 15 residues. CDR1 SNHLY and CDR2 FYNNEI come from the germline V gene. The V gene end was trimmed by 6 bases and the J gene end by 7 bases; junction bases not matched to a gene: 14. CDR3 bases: TGTGCCAGCAGCGGGGTGAGAGGGGGCGAGGGTGGCTACACCTTC. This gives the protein CASSGVRGGEGGYTF.

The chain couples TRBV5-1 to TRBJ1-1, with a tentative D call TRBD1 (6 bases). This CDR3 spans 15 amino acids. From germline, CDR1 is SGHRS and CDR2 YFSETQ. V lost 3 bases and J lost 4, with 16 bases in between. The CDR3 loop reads CASSSNTGMGTEAFF. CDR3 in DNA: TGCGCCAGCAGCTCAAACACAGGGATGGGCACTGAAGCTTTCTTT.

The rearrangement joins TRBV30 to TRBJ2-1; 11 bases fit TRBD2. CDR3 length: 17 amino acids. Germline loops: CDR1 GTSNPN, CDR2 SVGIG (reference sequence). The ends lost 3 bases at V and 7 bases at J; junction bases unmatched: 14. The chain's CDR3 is CAWRSRRWLAGGNEQFF. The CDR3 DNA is TGTGCCTGGAGGTCCCGAAGGTGGCTAGCGGGGGGTAATGAGCAGTTCTTC.

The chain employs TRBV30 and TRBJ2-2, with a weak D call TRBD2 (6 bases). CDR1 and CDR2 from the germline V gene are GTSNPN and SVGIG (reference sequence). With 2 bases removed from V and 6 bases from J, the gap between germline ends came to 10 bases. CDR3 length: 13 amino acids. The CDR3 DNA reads TGTGCCTGGAGTCGGGAGCGTTCCGGGGAGCTGTTTTTT. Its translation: CAWSRERSGELFF.

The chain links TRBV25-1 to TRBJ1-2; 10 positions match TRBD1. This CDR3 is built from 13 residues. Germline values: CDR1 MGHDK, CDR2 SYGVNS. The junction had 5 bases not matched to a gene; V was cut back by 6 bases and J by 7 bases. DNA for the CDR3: TGTGCCAGCAGGGGACAGGGGTATGCTGGCTACACCTTC. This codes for CASRGQGYAGYTF.

The CDR3 sequence: CASSLAPMAEGGYTF. The CDR3 region has the DNA TGTGCCAGCAGCTTAGCGCCGATGGCAGAGGGCGGCTACACCTTC. The rearrangement links TRBV7-2 to TRBJ1-2; D not certain. Trimming stripped 0 bases from V and 8 bases from J, with 16 bases between. The CDR3 is made up of 15 amino acids. Germline-derived CDR1 and CDR2 are SGHTA and FQGNSA.

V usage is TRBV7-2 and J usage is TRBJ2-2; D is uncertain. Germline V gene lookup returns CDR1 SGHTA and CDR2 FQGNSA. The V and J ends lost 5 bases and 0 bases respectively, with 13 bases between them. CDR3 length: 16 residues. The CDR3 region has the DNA TGTGCCAGCAGCAGACTTCCTTCGTCGAACACCGGGGAGCTGTTTTTT. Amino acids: CASSRLPSSNTGELFF.

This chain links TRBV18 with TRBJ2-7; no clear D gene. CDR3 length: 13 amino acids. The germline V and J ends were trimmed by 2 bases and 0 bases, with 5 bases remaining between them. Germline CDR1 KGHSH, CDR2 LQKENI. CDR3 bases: TGTGCCAGCTCACCATTCGGCTCCTACGAGCAGTACTTC. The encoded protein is CASSPFGSYEQYF.

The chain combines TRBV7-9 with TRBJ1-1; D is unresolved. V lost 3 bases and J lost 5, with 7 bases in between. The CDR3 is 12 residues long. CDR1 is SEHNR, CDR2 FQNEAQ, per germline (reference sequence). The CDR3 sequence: CASSFSGTEAFF. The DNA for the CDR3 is TGTGCCAGCAGCTTTTCGGGGACTGAAGCTTTCTTT.

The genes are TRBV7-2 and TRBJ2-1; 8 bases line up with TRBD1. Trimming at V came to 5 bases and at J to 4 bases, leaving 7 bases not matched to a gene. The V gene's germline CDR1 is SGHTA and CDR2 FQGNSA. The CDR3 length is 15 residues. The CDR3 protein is CASSPRRGPYNEQFF. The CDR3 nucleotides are TGTGCCAGCAGCCCCCGCAGGGGGCCTTACAATGAGCAGTTCTTC.

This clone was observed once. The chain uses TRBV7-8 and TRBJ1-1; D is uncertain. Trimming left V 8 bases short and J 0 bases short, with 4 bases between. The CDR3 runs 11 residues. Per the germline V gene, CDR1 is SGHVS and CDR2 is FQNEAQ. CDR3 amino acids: CASAVNTEAFF. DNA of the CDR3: TGTGCCAGCGCAGTGAACACTGAAGCTTTCTTT.

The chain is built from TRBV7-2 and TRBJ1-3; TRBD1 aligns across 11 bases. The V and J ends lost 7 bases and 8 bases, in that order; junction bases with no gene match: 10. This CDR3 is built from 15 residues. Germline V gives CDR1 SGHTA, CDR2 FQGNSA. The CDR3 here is CASTHTPGQGDTIYF. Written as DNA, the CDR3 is TGTGCCAGCACCCATACCCCGGGACAGGGGGACACCATATATTTT.

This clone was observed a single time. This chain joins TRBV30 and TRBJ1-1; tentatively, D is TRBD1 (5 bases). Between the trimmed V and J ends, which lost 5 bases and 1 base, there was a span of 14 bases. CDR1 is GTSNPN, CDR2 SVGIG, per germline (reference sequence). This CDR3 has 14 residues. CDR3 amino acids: CAWAGGGPNTEAFF. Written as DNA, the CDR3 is TGTGCCTGGGCGGGGGGGGGACCGAACACTGAAGCTTTCTTT.

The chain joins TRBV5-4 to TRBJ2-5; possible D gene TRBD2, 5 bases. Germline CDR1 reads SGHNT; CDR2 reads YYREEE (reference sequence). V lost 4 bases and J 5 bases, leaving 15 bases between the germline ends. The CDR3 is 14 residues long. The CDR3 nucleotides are TGTGCCAGCAGCCCGAACGGCGGGTTTGAGACCCAGTACTTC. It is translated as CASSPNGGFETQYF.